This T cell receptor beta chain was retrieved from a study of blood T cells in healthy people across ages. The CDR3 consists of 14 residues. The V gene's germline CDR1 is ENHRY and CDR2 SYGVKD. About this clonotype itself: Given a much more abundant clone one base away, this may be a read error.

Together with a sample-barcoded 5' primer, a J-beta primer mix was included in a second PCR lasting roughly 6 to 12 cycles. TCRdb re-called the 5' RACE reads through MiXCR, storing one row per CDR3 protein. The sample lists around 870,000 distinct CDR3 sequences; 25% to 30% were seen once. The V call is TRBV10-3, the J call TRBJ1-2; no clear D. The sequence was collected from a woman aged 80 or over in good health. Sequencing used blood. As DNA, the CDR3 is TGTGCCATCAGTATCTACGACTCTAACTATGGCTGCACCTTC. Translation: CAISIYDSNYGCTF.